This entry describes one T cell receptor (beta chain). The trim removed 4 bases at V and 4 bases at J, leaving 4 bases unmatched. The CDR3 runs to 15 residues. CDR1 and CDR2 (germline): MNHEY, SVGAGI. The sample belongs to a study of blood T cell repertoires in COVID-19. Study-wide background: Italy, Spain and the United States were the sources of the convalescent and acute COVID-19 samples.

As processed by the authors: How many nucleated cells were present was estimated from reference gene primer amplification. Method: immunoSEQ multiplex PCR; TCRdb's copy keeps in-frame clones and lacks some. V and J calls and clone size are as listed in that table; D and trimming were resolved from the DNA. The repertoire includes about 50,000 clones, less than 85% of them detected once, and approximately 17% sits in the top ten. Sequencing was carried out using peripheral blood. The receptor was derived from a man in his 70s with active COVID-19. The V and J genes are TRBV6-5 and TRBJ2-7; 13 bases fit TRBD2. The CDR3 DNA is TGTGCCAGCAGTTCCGGACTAGCGGGAGTATACGAGCAGTACTTC. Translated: CASSSGLAGVYEQYF.